These T cell receptor beta chains were read from a single sample in a study of blood T cell repertoires in COVID-19. The repertoire was sequenced with immunoSEQ multiplex PCR; TCRdb's copy has only in-frame clones and lacks some. The table lists approximately 150,000 clones, over 75% of them singletons. The sequencing sample was made of PBMCs or T cells enriched from blood (not recorded which). These receptors were collected from a woman aged 40 to 50 with acute COVID-19. The CDR3 runs from the conserved cysteine through the conserved F or W. The D gene is left open where the match is weak. Only some rows state a clone size, as once, few, many or a class for expanded clones.

.,TRBV4-1,.,TRBJ2-1,TGCGCCAGCAGCCAAGGGGCCCCTTTGCGCTCGGATGAGCAGTTCTTC,CASSQGAPLRSDEQFF
.,TRBV21-1,.,TRBJ2-4,TGTGCCAGCAGCTCCCGCCCCAGGGGGTTCAAAAACATTCAGTACTTC,CASSSRPRGFKNIQYF
TRBD2,TRBV7-9,.,TRBJ2-5,TGTGCCAGCAGCTTAGACGGGAGGGCCGGGGAGACCCAGTACTTC,CASSLDGRAGETQYF
.,TRBV5-1,.,TRBJ1-1,TGCGCCAGCAGCTTGGGGATAGGGGGTCAGGGGGAAGCTTTCTTT,CASSLGIGGQGEAFF
.,TRBV30,.,TRBJ2-3,TGTGCCTGGAGTGACCCGGACATCAACCTTAGCACAGATACGCAGTATTTT,CAWSDPDINLSTDTQYF
.,TRBV5-6,many,TRBJ1-6,TGTGCCAGCAGCTTACTTAGGAGAGGACGGGGTTCACCCCTCCACTTT,CASSLLRRGRGSPLHF
TRBD1,TRBV2,.,TRBJ1-5,TGTGCCAGCAGTGAAGGACAGGGACAGCATTTT,CASSEGQGQHF
TRBD1,TRBV18,.,TRBJ1-2,TGTGCCAGCTCACCACCTTGGGACAGGGGGAACTATGGCTACACCTTC,CASSPPWDRGNYGYTF
TRBD2,TRBV19,.,TRBJ2-1,TGTGCCAGTACCTTGACTAGCGGGAGCGGCGAGCAGTTCTTC,CASTLTSGSGEQFF
.,TRBV9,.,TRBJ1-3,TGTGCCAGCAGCTTAACTGATGGAAACACCATATATTTT,CASSLTDGNTIYF
.,TRBV5-6,.,TRBJ2-5,TGTGCCAGCAGCCTCTTAGAACAAGAGACCCAGTACTTC,CASSLLEQETQYF
TRBD2,TRBV6-2/TRBV6-3,few,TRBJ2-2,TGTGCCAGCAGCTCTAGCGGGTCCCCGACCGGGGAGCTGTTTTTT,CASSSSGSPTGELFF
.,TRBV12-3/TRBV12-4,.,TRBJ1-1,TGTGCCAGCAGTTTTCCGGGGACTGAAGCTTTCTTT,CASSFPGTEAFF
TRBD2,TRBV27,.,TRBJ2-7,TGTGCCAGCAGTCGGGAGGCCCGGGAAGGCCACGAGCAGTACTTC,CASSREAREGHEQYF
.,TRBV10-3,.,TRBJ1-2,TGTGCCATCAGCAAGGAGAACTATGGCTACACCTTC,CAISKENYGYTF
.,TRBV12-5,.,TRBJ2-7,TGTGCTAGTGGTTTGGGGACGGGGTGGGAGCAGTACTTC,CASGLGTGWEQYF
TRBD1,TRBV24-1,.,TRBJ1-2,TGTGCCACCAGTGATTTGCCAGGGGGCAACTATGGCTACACCTTC,CATSDLPGGNYGYTF
.,TRBV30,.,TRBJ2-7,TGTGCCTGGGTGACGAGAGGGCTCCCCCGGGAGCAGTACTTC,CAWVTRGLPREQYF
.,TRBV11-2,once,TRBJ2-3,TGTGCCAGCAGCCTACCCCCCGACAGAGCTAGCACAGATACGCAGTATTTT,CASSLPPDRASTDTQYF
.,TRBV21-1,.,TRBJ2-5,TGTGCCAGCAGCCCTAGACAGGGGGCGGGGGAGACCCAGTACTTC,CASSPRQGAGETQYF
.,TRBV20-1,.,TRBJ2-4,TGCAGTGCACTCCGTGCCAACATTCAGTACTTC,CSALRANIQYF
TRBD1,TRBV4-1,.,TRBJ2-6,TGCGCCAGCAGCCAGGGACAGGGGGACGTCCTGACTTTC,CASSQGQGDVLTF
.,TRBV29-1,.,TRBJ2-1,TGCAGCGTTGAAGTCGTGCGGAATGAGCAGTTCTTC,CSVEVVRNEQFF
.,TRBV5-1,.,TRBJ1-1,TGCGCCAGCGCGGGGGGCACTGAAGCTTTCTTT,CASAGGTEAFF
.,TRBV5-4,.,TRBJ1-2,TGTGCCAGCAGCCTAACAGAGGGATTCTATGGCTACACCTTC,CASSLTEGFYGYTF
TRBD2,TRBV2,.,TRBJ2-1,TGTGCCAGCAGTGAAAGTAGCGGGAGGGCCAGTGAGCAGTTCTTC,CASSESSGRASEQFF
TRBD2,TRBV19,.,TRBJ2-3,TGTGCCAGTAGTATCAATTGGGGTAGCGGGCATAGCACAGATACGCAGTATTTT,CASSINWGSGHSTDTQYF
TRBD1,TRBV2,.,TRBJ1-5,TGTGCCAGCAGTGAAGGACAGGGTAAGAAGCCCCAGCATTTT,CASSEGQGKKPQHF
.,TRBV3-1/TRBV3-2,.,TRBJ1-1,TGTGCCAGCAGCCAGGGGGCGAACACTGAAGCTTTCTTT,CASSQGANTEAFF
.,TRBV2,.,TRBJ2-1,TGTGCCAGCAGTGGGCTAGCGAGCGAGCAGTTCTTC,CASSGLASEQFF
.,TRBV2,.,TRBJ2-5,TGTGCCAGCCGGGTAAAACAAGAGACCCAGTACTTC,CASRVKQETQYF
.,TRBV25-1,.,TRBJ2-7,TGTGCCAGCAGTGAATTTACTTTCGGGGGGCGATTCTACGAGCAGTACTTC,CASSEFTFGGRFYEQYF
TRBD1,TRBV9,.,TRBJ2-1,TGTGCCAGCAGCGTAGGGTGGACAGGGGACGGGAATGAGCAGTTCTTC,CASSVGWTGDGNEQFF
TRBD2,TRBV6-2/TRBV6-3,.,TRBJ2-1,TGTGCCAGCAGTCCCGGGACTAGCGGGAGCGATGAGCAGTTCTTC,CASSPGTSGSDEQFF
.,TRBV7-8,.,TRBJ2-3,TGTGCCAGCAGCTTAGGGGCAGGGGCCGGAGATACGCAGTATTTT,CASSLGAGAGDTQYF
TRBD2,TRBV5-1,.,TRBJ2-1,TGCGCCAGCAGCCTGGGGCTAGCGGGAGACAATGAGCAGTTCTTC,CASSLGLAGDNEQFF
TRBD2,TRBV15,.,TRBJ2-1,TGTGCCACCAGCAGCTCCCTCCTAGCGGGAGAGAAGAATGAGCAGTTCTTC,CATSSSLLAGEKNEQFF
.,TRBV6-1,.,TRBJ1-6,TGTGCCAGCAGTGAATTAGTCGGGTTTAATTCACCCCTCCACTTT,CASSELVGFNSPLHF
TRBD2,TRBV7-2,.,TRBJ2-5,TGTGCCAGCAGCCGGGGGGTCCAAGAGACCCAGTACTTC,CASSRGVQETQYF
TRBD1,TRBV5-5,.,TRBJ1-2,TGTGCCAGCAGCCCGTTCCCGGGACAGATCGGCAACTATGGCTACACCTTC,CASSPFPGQIGNYGYTF
.,TRBV29-1,.,TRBJ1-2,TGCAGCGTTGCAGGGTATCGGGACTATGGCTACACCTTC,CSVAGYRDYGYTF
.,TRBV28,few,TRBJ1-3,TGTGCCAGCAGTTTATCAGGGGACACTGGAAACACCATATATTTT,CASSLSGDTGNTIYF
TRBD1,TRBV4-1,.,TRBJ2-2,TGCGCCAGCAGCCAGGGGACAGCCCACACCGGGGAGCTGTTTTTT,CASSQGTAHTGELFF
TRBD1,TRBV5-6,few,TRBJ2-1,TGTGCCAGCAGCTTGTGGGGACAGGCCTTAGGTGACAATGAGCAGTTCTTC,CASSLWGQALGDNEQFF
TRBD2,TRBV6-5,.,TRBJ2-3,TGTGCCAGCAGTTACTCGCGAGCGGGAGGGACAGATACGCAGTATTTT,CASSYSRAGGTDTQYF
.,TRBV24-1,once,TRBJ2-1,TGTGCCACCAGTGATCTAAATCGTGAGCAGTTCTTC,CATSDLNREQFF
.,TRBV9,.,TRBJ2-3,TGTGCCAGCAGCGTAGGAGGGTCGCTCACAGATACGCAGTATTTT,CASSVGGSLTDTQYF